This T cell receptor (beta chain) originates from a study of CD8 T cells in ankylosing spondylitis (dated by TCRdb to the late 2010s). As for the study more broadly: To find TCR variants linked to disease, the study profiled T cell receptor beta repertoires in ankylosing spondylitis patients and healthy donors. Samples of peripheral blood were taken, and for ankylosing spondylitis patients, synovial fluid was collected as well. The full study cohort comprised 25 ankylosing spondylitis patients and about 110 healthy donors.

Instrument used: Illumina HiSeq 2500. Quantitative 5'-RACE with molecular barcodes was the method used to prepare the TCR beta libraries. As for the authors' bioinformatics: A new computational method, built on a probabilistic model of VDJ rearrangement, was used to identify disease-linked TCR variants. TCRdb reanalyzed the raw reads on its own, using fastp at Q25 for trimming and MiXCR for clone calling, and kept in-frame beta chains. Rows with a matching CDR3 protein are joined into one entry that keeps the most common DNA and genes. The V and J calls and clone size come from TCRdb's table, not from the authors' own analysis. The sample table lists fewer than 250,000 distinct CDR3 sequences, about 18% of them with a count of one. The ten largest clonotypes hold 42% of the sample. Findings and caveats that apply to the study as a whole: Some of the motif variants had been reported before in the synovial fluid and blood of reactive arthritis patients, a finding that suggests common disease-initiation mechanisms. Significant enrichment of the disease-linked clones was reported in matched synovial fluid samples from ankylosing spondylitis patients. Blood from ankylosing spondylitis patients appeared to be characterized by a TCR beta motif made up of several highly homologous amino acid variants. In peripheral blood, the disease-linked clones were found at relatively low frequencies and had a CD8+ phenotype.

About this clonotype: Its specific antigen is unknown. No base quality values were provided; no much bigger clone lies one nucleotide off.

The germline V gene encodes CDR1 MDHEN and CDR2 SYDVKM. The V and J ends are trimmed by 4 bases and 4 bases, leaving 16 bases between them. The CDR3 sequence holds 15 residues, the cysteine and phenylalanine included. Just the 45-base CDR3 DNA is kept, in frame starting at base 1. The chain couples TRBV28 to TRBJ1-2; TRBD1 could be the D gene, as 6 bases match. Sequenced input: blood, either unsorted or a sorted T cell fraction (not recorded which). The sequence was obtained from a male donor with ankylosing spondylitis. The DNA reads TGTGCCAGCAGTTCAAGAGGGGGACTCGGCTATGGCTACACCTTC. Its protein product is CASSSRGGLGYGYTF.